This TCR beta chain was recorded in a study of long-term antiretroviral therapy in people with HIV. The CDR3 sequence is 12 residues long. The V and J ends lost 7 bases and 10 bases respectively, with 17 bases between them. From germline, CDR1 is SGHRS and CDR2 YFSETQ. The immunoSEQ assay was v3.0, run at survey level. The repertoire was sequenced with immunoSEQ multiplex PCR; TCRdb's copy has only in-frame clones and lacks some. The sample carries about 25,000 clones, just over 85% recorded once. A remark on this clone: Its antigen is undetermined.

Regarding the study as a whole: Whereas controls had wider CDR3 length ranges, HIV repertoires had narrower ones. Diversity measured after ART increased yet remained under transplant donor controls.

This receptor was identified in a man aged 50-59 years with HIV. The sequencing used unsorted PBMCs, collected 1.2 years after starting antiretroviral therapy. The chain joins TRBV5-1 to TRBJ1-1; D perhaps matches TRBD1 (6 bases). CDR3 residues: CASSRDKQAAFF. The CDR3 bases are TGCGCCAGCTCCCGGGACAAACAGGCAGCTTTCTTT.